This record covers a single TCR beta chain. Its antigen remains undetermined. No base qualities exist here, and no much larger clone lies one base off it. Amplification of TCR beta CDR3 regions was carried out from RNA transcripts. The first round of RT-PCR for the TCR CDR3 was performed with the HTBI primer set and the Qiagen OneStep RT-PCR kit. The libraries were constructed in a second round of multiplex PCR and then size-selected and purified. Sequencing of the libraries was done on an Illumina HiSeq2000 using paired-end 100 bp reads. Per the original workflow: SOAPnuke was used to process the raw data, with reads discarded if the reads contained adapters or uncalled bases, had a mean Phred below 15, or lacked an exact constant-primer or identifier match. COPE v1.2.5 was used to merge high-quality paired reads, and clonotypes were defined as unique nucleotide sequences. MiTCR v1.1 was used to align the clonotypes against IMGT TRBV, TRBD and TRBJ reference segments. Only V-J combinations with frequency above 0.0001, covering 99% to 99.2% of repertoires, were analysed. The TCS score was defined as F50 (clonal expansion) divided by E x V (chaos), with BLOSUM62-based TCRdist calculated between CDR3 peptides within each V-J. Welch's t-statistics and random forest reduced fewer than 600 V-J features to fewer than 15, which were used in a naive Bayes classifier (R e1071). Using fastp trimming at Q25 and MiXCR clonotype assembly, TCRdb reanalyzed the public sequencing data and kept in-frame beta chains. A single entry per CDR3 protein holds the most common genes and DNA from its merged rows. In this record, the V and J calls reflect TCRdb's handling and not the investigators' own analysis. The sample profile shows about 480,000 distinct CDR3 sequences; roughly a quarter of them were found once. About 11% of the sample lies in the top ten.

These data are taken from a study of T cells in Graves' hyperthyroidism and ophthalmopathy (dated by TCRdb to the late 2010s). In terms of the full investigation: Peripheral blood samples were taken at the time of initial diagnosis, prior to any treatment. A discovery cohort of 95 to 100 patients, roughly 45 with Graves' ophthalmopathy and 55 to 60 with stable Graves' hyperthyroidism, was used to find distinguishing TCR V-J signatures. An independent validation cohort of under 20 hyperthyroidism patients and 17 patients who later progressed to ophthalmopathy tested prospective prediction of ophthalmopathy. The roughly 90 discovery patients were divided at random into training and test sets in a 7:3 ratio. In addition, the study compared T-cell repertoires in thyroid tissue and in blood from about 6 Graves' hyperthyroidism patients. After blood sampling, hyperthyroidism patients were treated with methimazole at a starting dose of 30 mg daily, and ophthalmopathy patients were treated with high-dose intravenous methylprednisolone. According to the paper, TCR Vbeta CDR3 sequencing was carried out on 135 peripheral blood samples, which came from approximately 41 ophthalmopathy, 70 to 80 hyperthyroidism and about 17 progressor patients.

CDR1 and CDR2 are drawn from the germline V gene: SGHDT, YYEEEE. The V end loses 4 bases and the J end loses 0 bases, and a stretch of 11 bases separates them. The CDR3 runs 15 residues from the cysteine to the phenylalanine. The read is trimmed to its CDR3 DNA, 45 bases read in frame from base 1. In the ophthalmopathy patients, disease was moderately to severely active, with a Clinical Activity Score of 3 or more, a NOSPECS grade of 4 or more, and a duration of less than 3 months. Any patient with an uncontrolled infection, another autoimmune disease, pregnancy or lactation was excluded. Clinical symptoms, serum thyroxine and TRAb, thyroid ultrasound, and orbital computed tomography formed the basis for the diagnoses. PBMCs were isolated from 10 ml of fresh peripheral blood by Ficoll-Paque density gradient centrifugation. Trizol reagent was used to extract total RNA, and RNA quality was then checked on an Agilent 2100 Bioanalyzer.

Study-wide conclusions, independent of this receptor: In validation, progression to ophthalmopathy was predicted by the model with almost 71% sensitivity and roughly 72% specificity, a median of roughly 6 months before onset. A 13 V-J signature model separated ophthalmopathy from stable hyperthyroidism, with around 91% sensitivity and roughly 81% specificity in cross-validation and 80%/75% in testing. No statistical method was used to set the sample size in advance, and investigators knew the group allocation. Most expanded thyroid clonotypes (frequency above 0.001) were also detected in blood, suggesting blood repertoires may reflect thyroid immune responses.

The specimen was blood. This receptor was obtained from a woman younger than 45 with Graves' ophthalmopathy. The rearrangement joined TRBV5-6 to TRBJ1-3; the D segment cannot be called with confidence. Read as DNA, the sequence is TGTGCCAGCAGCAGACCGGCTCCCTCTGGAAACACCATATATTTT. This yields the protein CASSRPAPSGNTIYF. When the CDR3 is completed using the reference TRBV5-6 and TRBJ1-3 genes on either side, the full variable domain is DAGVTQSPTHLIKTRGQQVTLRCSPKSGHDTVSWYQQALGQGPQFIFQYYEEEERQRGNFPDRFSGHQFPNYSSELNVNALLLGDSALYLCASSRPAPSGNTIYFGEGSWLTVV.